This entry lists 27 T cell receptor beta chains sequenced from one sample in a study of T cells expressing NK-cell markers (dated by TCRdb to about 2020). The method was 5' RACE. Instrument on record: Illumina HiSeq 2000. Reprocessed by TCRdb, the reads give a single entry per CDR3 protein sequence, without DNA. The sample table on file contains a few hundred thousand distinct CDR3 sequences. Around 5.3% of the sample rests with the top ten. Sequenced material: blood T cells: a sorted CD56 or NKG2C T cell subset, CD4+ or CD8+ T cells, or bulk PBMC T cells (not recorded which). All receptors come from a man aged 18-70 years in good health.

V usage is TRBV18 and J usage is TRBJ2-5; TCRdb gives TRBD1 as the D gene, but with no DNA this cannot be confirmed. This CDR3 is built from 18 residues. The germline V gene has CDR1 KGHSH and CDR2 LQKENI. The CDR3 spells CASSPRLGGTGSQETQYF.

The chain recombines TRBV7-9 with TRBJ2-7; as DNA is missing, the TRBD1 call by TCRdb cannot be tested. CDR1 and CDR2 (germline): SEHNR, FQNEAQ (reference sequence). This CDR3 region has 15 residues. The CDR3 sequence: CASSLETGGGSKQYF. The variable domain in full, completed from reference TRBV7-9 and TRBJ2-7, reads DTGVSQNPRHKITKRGQNVTFRCDPISEHNRLYWYRQTLGQGPEFLTYFQNEAQLEKSRLLSDRFSAERPKGSFSTLEIQRTEQGDSAMYLCASSLETGGGSKQYFGPGTRLTVT.

The V and J genes are TRBV2 and TRBJ1-6; the D call of TRBD1 rests on TCRdb alone, since no DNA is present to check it. This CDR3 is 15 amino acids long. CDR1 and CDR2 (germline): SNHLY, FYNNEI. This chain's CDR3 is CASNRAGIRGSPLHF.

The J gene is TRBJ1-2, the V gene TRBV7-9. The CDR3 is 15 amino acids. Germline V gene lookup returns CDR1 SEHNR and CDR2 FQNEAQ (reference sequence). The CDR3 loop reads CASSLGVQVSDGYTF. The complete variable domain, with remaining parts taken from reference TRBV7-9 and TRBJ1-2, reads DTGVSQNPRHKITKRGQNVTFRCDPISEHNRLYWYRQTLGQGPEFLTYFQNEAQLEKSRLLSDRFSAERPKGSFSTLEIQRTEQGDSAMYLCASSLGVQVSDGYTFGSGTRLTVV.

The rearrangement uses TRBV19 and TRBJ2-6; TCRdb picks TRBD1, but there is no DNA to check that call. The CDR3 spans 15 residues. Germline loops: CDR1 LNHDA, CDR2 SQIVND (reference sequence). This CDR3 reads CASVRGSSGANVLTF.

The genes are TRBV7-9 and TRBJ2-2; TCRdb picks TRBD2, but there is no DNA to check that call. This CDR3 has 15 residues. The germline gives CDR1 SEHNR, CDR2 FQNEAQ (reference sequence). The CDR3 loop reads CASSFEGYRTGELFF.

The chain employs TRBV5-1 and TRBJ2-5; TCRdb's D gene call, TRBD2, goes unchecked for lack of DNA. Germline lookup yields CDR1 SGHRS and CDR2 YFSETQ. The length of the CDR3 is 17 residues. This CDR3 reads CASSPSGLASLQETQYF.

The chain has TRBV7-9 and TRBJ1-1; the D call from TCRdb, TRBD1, cannot be confirmed without DNA. The CDR3 spans 15 residues. Looked up from germline, CDR1 is SEHNR and CDR2 is FQNEAQ (reference sequence). Here the CDR3 reads CASSRTGATNTEAFF.

The V gene is TRBV6-5, the J gene TRBJ2-3; lacking DNA, the TRBD1 call made by TCRdb goes unchecked. This CDR3 is 18 amino acids long. Germline CDR1 reads MNHEY; CDR2 reads SVGAGI. The CDR3 here is CASSFRVQRGLNTDTQYF.

Here the CDR3 reads CASSQRRGRTEAFF. This chain joins TRBV7-6 and TRBJ1-1. The CDR3 contains 14 residues. Germline V lookup: CDR1 SGHVS, CDR2 FNYEAQ.

The chain uses TRBV3-1 and TRBJ1-2; TCRdb's assignment of TRBD1 cannot be checked, as there is no DNA. Germline assignment: CDR1 LGHDT and CDR2 YNNKEL (reference sequence). The CDR3 is 16 residues long. CDR3 residues: CASSTGTGEFNYGYTF.

This sequence joins TRBV19 and TRBJ2-7; TCRdb designates TRBD1, a call that cannot be tested without DNA. The CDR3 length is 15 residues. Germline CDR1 LNHDA, CDR2 SQIVND (reference sequence). This CDR3 is CASSIGQLPSYEQYF.

The chain couples TRBV10-3 to TRBJ1-5. CDR1 and CDR2 from the germline V gene are ENHRY and SYGVKD. The CDR3 has 14 residues. The CDR3 loop is CAISDTWGNQPQHF.

The V and J genes are TRBV3-1 and TRBJ2-7; TCRdb indicates TRBD2, and absent DNA this call remains unverified. Germline V gene data show CDR1 as LGHDT and CDR2 as YNNKEL (reference sequence). CDR3 length: 14 amino acids. The CDR3 loop is CASSLTRLPSQQYF.

The V call is TRBV6-2 or TRBV6-3, the J call TRBJ2-4. The CDR3 length is 14 residues. Per the germline V gene, CDR1 is MNHEY and CDR2 is SVGEGT. This CDR3 is CASSESVAKNIQYF.

The CDR3 here is CADPEGVHEQYF. The chain is built from TRBV4-2 and TRBJ2-7; TCRdb proposes TRBD1, but this gene call is untestable without DNA. Germline loops: CDR1 LGHNA, CDR2 YNFKEQ. The CDR3 has 12 amino acids.

V gene TRBV5-4 combines with J gene TRBJ2-5; TCRdb indicates TRBD2, and absent DNA this call remains unverified. There are 14 residues in the CDR3. The germline gives CDR1 SGHNT, CDR2 YYREEE (reference sequence). Here the CDR3 reads CASSRGLVEETQYF. Complete variable domain (other parts from reference TRBV5-4 and TRBJ2-5): ETGVTQSPTHLIKTRGQQVTLRCSSQSGHNTVSWYQQALGQGPQFIFQYYREEENGRGNFPPRFSGLQFPNYSSELNVNALELDDSALYLCASSRGLVEETQYFGPGTRLLVL.

The chain couples TRBV5-1 to TRBJ2-1; TCRdb's assignment of TRBD1 cannot be checked, as there is no DNA. Per the germline V gene, CDR1 is SGHRS and CDR2 is YFSETQ. The CDR3 covers 16 residues. The CDR3 loop is CASSWVKDRGDREQFF.

This chain uses TRBV20-1 with TRBJ1-1; the TCRdb D gene call, TRBD1, has no DNA to confirm it. Germline assignment: CDR1 DFQATT and CDR2 SNEGSKA (reference sequence). The CDR3 has 15 residues. CDR3 in amino acids: CSATRLGAWDTEAFF.

The V call is TRBV7-2, the J call TRBJ2-7. CDR1 and CDR2 (germline): SGHTA, FQGNSA. There are 15 residues in the CDR3. The CDR3 protein is CASSLIITGSYEQYF.

V and J are TRBV27 and TRBJ2-1; TCRdb designates TRBD2, a call that cannot be tested without DNA. This CDR3 contains 15 residues. The germline CDR1 and CDR2 sequences are MNHEY and SMNVEV (reference sequence). CDR3 amino acids: CASSSPGYVYNEQFF.

The rearrangement joins TRBV5-4 to TRBJ2-3; TCRdb's D gene call, TRBD1, goes unchecked for lack of DNA. The CDR3 is made up of 14 amino acids. In germline, CDR1 is SGHNT, CDR2 YYREEE (reference sequence). The CDR3 is CASSLPGQGLPQYF.

The chain carries TRBV7-9 and TRBJ2-7; TCRdb's D call, TRBD1, is unchecked because there is no DNA. The CDR3 has 16 amino acids. Germline CDR1 reads SEHNR; CDR2 reads FQNEAQ (reference sequence). This CDR3 is CASSPKQGMSSYEQYF.

The rearrangement links TRBV11-3 to TRBJ2-7; TCRdb's assignment of TRBD2 cannot be checked, as there is no DNA. Germline CDR1 reads SGHNT; CDR2 reads YENEEA. The CDR3 length is 13 residues. The CDR3 protein is CASVRGGAYEQYF.

The chain carries TRBV29-1 and TRBJ1-4; no DNA is available, so the TRBD1 call from TCRdb remains unchecked. CDR1 is SQVTM, CDR2 ANQGSEA, per germline. CDR3 length equals 11 residues. Here the CDR3 reads CSVGQGEKLFF. Using reference TRBV29-1 and TRBJ1-4 for the parts outside the CDR3, the full variable domain is SAVISQKPSRDICQRGTSLTIQCQVDSQVTMMFWYRQQPGQSLTLIATANQGSEATYESGFVIDKFPISRPNLTFSTLTVSNMSPEDSSIYLCSVGQGEKLFFGSGTQLSVL.

The V and J genes are TRBV7-2 and TRBJ2-1; the D call from TCRdb, TRBD1, cannot be confirmed without DNA. The CDR3 loop spans 15 amino acids. Germline CDR1 and CDR2: SGHTA and FQGNSA. The CDR3 sequence: CASSSAGGVAHEQFF.

This chain links TRBV5-8 with TRBJ1-2. The length of the CDR3 is 16 residues. Germline V CDR1 and CDR2: SGHTS, YDEGEE. The CDR3 is CASSLFSAMAVYGYTF.